The following is a TCR beta chain sequence with its context. The sample belongs to a study of blood T cell repertoires in COVID-19. As handled by the study authors: Nucleated cell counts were estimated from reference gene primer amplification. Assay used: immunoSEQ multiplex PCR; TCRdb lists only in-frame clones, some missing. That table supplies the V and J calls and clone size; D and trimming were determined from the DNA. The repertoire holds approximately 79,000 clones, with 80% to 90% as singletons. The V gene lost 4 bases and the J gene lost 2 bases, with 14 bases spanning the gap. The CDR3 sequence is 16 residues long. Germline V gene sequence: CDR1 SEHNR, CDR2 FQNEAQ (reference sequence).

Sequenced: peripheral blood. The rearrangement uses TRBV7-9 and TRBJ2-2; no reliable D call. This sequence was found in a woman aged 45 to 65 with acute or convalescent COVID-19. The CDR3 spells CASSSTSTSNTGELFF. CDR3 DNA sequence: TGTGCCAGCAGCTCGACTTCGACGTCTAACACCGGGGAGCTGTTTTTT. Looking up the rest from reference TRBV7-9 and TRBJ2-2 gives the full variable domain: DTGVSQNPRHKITKRGQNVTFRCDPISEHNRLYWYRQTLGQGPEFLTYFQNEAQLEKSRLLSDRFSAERPKGSFSTLEIQRTEQGDSAMYLCASSSTSTSNTGELFFGEGSRLTVL.